Listed here are 25 T cell receptor beta chains from one sample, sequenced in a study of blood T cells in healthy people across ages. Primers used in a second PCR of about 7 to 12 cycles were a sample-barcoded 5' primer and a J-beta primer mix. TCRdb recomputed calls from the 5' RACE reads with MiXCR, one row per CDR3 protein. The table lists just over 1 million distinct CDR3 sequences, 35% to 55% of them singletons. The sample was blood. The source is a woman aged 55-70 years in good health.

The chain links TRBV12-3 or TRBV12-4 to TRBJ1-5; D remains unclear. V gave up 3 bases and J gave up 5 bases, with 8 bases separating them. The CDR3 has 13 amino acids. Here the CDR3 DNA reads TGTGCCAGCAGTTTTCTGGAGGATCAGCCCCAGCATTTT. This translates into CASSFLEDQPQHF.

About this clonotype: A read error may account for a junction end that differs from germline. This chain connects TRBV7-2 to TRBJ2-5; tentative D call: TRBD2 (5 bases). The J call may be incorrect, as the DNA end agrees better with TRBJ2-1. This CDR3 comprises 14 residues. CDR1 is SGHTA, CDR2 FQGNSA, per germline. The CDR3 loop is CAGSPTRYQETQFF. In DNA form, the CDR3 reads TGTGCCGGCAGCCCTACTAGGTACCAAGAGACCCAGTTCTTC.

The chain couples TRBV28 to TRBJ2-7, with D unclear. Between the trimmed V and J ends, which lost 5 bases and 0 bases, there was a span of 11 bases. The V gene's germline CDR1 is MDHEN and CDR2 SYDVKM. CDR3 length: 14 residues. The CDR3 bases are TGTGCCAGCAGTCCCGTGTCTAGCTCCTACGAGCAGTACTTC. Translated: CASSPVSSSYEQYF.

There are a few counts of this clonotype. J is TRBJ2-2 and V is TRBV24-1, with D hard to call. This CDR3 spans 11 amino acids. Trimming took off 9 bases at V and 6 bases at J, with 7 bases between the two ends. Germline V gives CDR1 KGHDR, CDR2 SFDVKD. In DNA form, the CDR3 reads TGTGCCACCGGTGGGGCCGGGGAGCTGTTTTTT. It yields the protein CATGGAGELFF.

This clonotype was seen many times. The chain has TRBV9 and TRBJ2-5, with TRBD2 matching over 12 bases. The CDR3 consists of 15 residues. The V gene end was trimmed by 2 bases and the J gene end by 2 bases; junction bases not matched to a gene: 1. Germline CDR1 is SGDLS and CDR2 is YYNGEE. CDR3 nucleotides: TGTGCCAGCAGCGTGACTAGCGGGAGTCAAGAGACCCAGTACTTC. The encoded protein is CASSVTSGSQETQYF.

The chain carries TRBV10-2 and TRBJ2-5; weak D call: TRBD2 (6 bases). The ends were cut back, 0 bases at V and 11 bases at J, with 16 bases in the middle. The germline V gene has CDR1 WSHSY and CDR2 SAAADI. The CDR3 length is 14 residues. The CDR3 sequence: CASSESGGLREQYF. The CDR3, as DNA: TGCGCCAGCAGTGAGTCGGGGGGTCTTAGGGAGCAGTACTTC.

The chain employs TRBV20-1 and TRBJ2-3, with D unresolved. CDR1 DFQATT and CDR2 SNEGSKA come from the germline V gene (reference sequence). V was clipped by 2 bases and J by 4 bases, with 10 bases between them. The CDR3 sequence is 13 residues long. The CDR3 coding sequence is TGCAGTGCTAGACCAACAGTCGCAGATACGCAGTATTTT. Its protein is CSARPTVADTQYF.

The chain recombines TRBV7-9 with TRBJ2-4; D unresolved. Germline V gives CDR1 SEHNR, CDR2 FQNEAQ (reference sequence). CDR3 size: 16 residues. Trimming cost V 1 base and J 4 bases, with 14 bases left between them. The CDR3 region has the DNA TGTGCCAGCAGCTTAGTTGGGGTCAGCAGTAAAAACATTCAGTACTTC. It codes for CASSLVGVSSKNIQYF.

DNA of the CDR3: TGTGCCAGCACCTCGGACAGCAATGAGCAGTTCTTC. Its translation is CASTSDSNEQFF. This chain joins TRBV28 and TRBJ2-1; D perhaps matches TRBD1 (6 bases). The CDR3 consists of 12 residues. Germline V lookup: CDR1 MDHEN, CDR2 SYDVKM. Trimming shortened V by 7 bases and J by 6 bases, and 10 bases separated the two germline ends.

The V and J genes are TRBV7-2 and TRBJ2-1; 11 bases match TRBD2. Germline V gene data show CDR1 as SGHTA and CDR2 as FQGNSA. This CDR3 has 16 residues. The V segment lost 5 bases and the J segment 10 bases; nucleotides outside the gene matches: 13. The CDR3 nucleotides are TGTGCCAGCAGCGTCGAACTAGCGGGAGCGGGCCGGGAGCAGTTCTTC. Translation: CASSVELAGAGREQFF.

This clonotype was seen a handful of times. V usage is TRBV9 and J usage is TRBJ2-7, with 10 positions matching TRBD2. The CDR3 is 15 amino acids. V trimming: 3 bases; J trimming: 1 base; junction bases outside the gene matches: 4. CDR1 and CDR2 (germline): SGDLS, YYNGEE. CDR3 sequence reads: CASSELAGASYEQYF. CDR3 DNA sequence: TGTGCCAGCAGCGAGCTAGCGGGAGCTTCCTACGAGCAGTACTTC. The entire variable domain, with the rest obtained from reference TRBV9 and TRBJ2-7, is as follows: DSGVTQTPKHLITATGQRVTLRCSPRSGDLSVYWYQQSLDQGLQFLIQYYNGEERAKGNILERFSAQQFPDLHSELNLSSLELGDSALYFCASSELAGASYEQYFGPGTRLTVT.

This rearrangement joins TRBV9 to TRBJ1-5; 7 bases match TRBD1. The V and J ends lost 3 bases and 6 bases, in that order; junction bases with no gene match: 6. CDR1 and CDR2 from the germline V gene are SGDLS and YYNGEE. CDR3 length equals 14 residues. Here the CDR3 DNA reads TGTGCCAGCAGCGAAGGAAGGGGGCCTCAGCCCCAGCATTTT. Translated: CASSEGRGPQPQHF.

This clonotype was seen ten or more times. The rearrangement uses TRBV9 and TRBJ1-2, with D possibly TRBD1 on 6 matching bases. The length of the CDR3 is 15 residues. Germline values: CDR1 SGDLS, CDR2 YYNGEE. V was cut by 4 bases and J by 2 bases, with 15 bases left in between. The CDR3 DNA is TGTGCCAGCAGCCCCGGACAGTCCTCCAACTATGGCTACACCTTC. Translated: CASSPGQSSNYGYTF.

In this sample, this clonotype turned up a few times. The V call is TRBV29-1, the J call TRBJ2-7; 10 positions agree with TRBD1. With V trimmed by 2 bases and J by 4 bases, 5 bases remained unmatched. The CDR3 length is 14 residues. In germline, CDR1 is SQVTM, CDR2 ANQGSEA. Written as DNA, the CDR3 is TGCAGCGTTGAAAACCAGGGACAGGGGTACGAGCAGTACTTC. Translated: CSVENQGQGYEQYF.

This clonotype was seen a handful of times. This sequence joins TRBV15 and TRBJ1-2; no clear D gene. The CDR3 contains 13 residues. Looked up from germline, CDR1 is LNHNV and CDR2 is YYDKDF (reference sequence). Trimming pared 3 bases from V and 8 bases from J, leaving 13 bases between. CDR3: CATSREGLRGYTF. The DNA of the CDR3 is TGTGCCACCAGCAGGGAGGGATTACGGGGCTACACCTTC.

The chain is built from TRBV28 and TRBJ1-2; TRBD1 aligns across 8 bases. The junction had 4 bases not matched to a gene; V was cut back by 1 base and J by 6 bases. This CDR3 comprises 14 residues. Germline values: CDR1 MDHEN, CDR2 SYDVKM. Here the CDR3 reads CASSLLRTGHGYTF. The CDR3 coding sequence is TGTGCCAGCAGTTTATTAAGGACAGGGCATGGCTACACCTTC.

CDR3 sequence (DNA): TGTGCCGGCGCGGCGGGGCCCAATGAGCAGTTCTTC. It translates to CAGAAGPNEQFF. The rearrangement uses TRBV27 and TRBJ2-1, with D possibly being TRBD2 (6 bases). Germline CDR1 is MNHEY and CDR2 is SMNVEV (reference sequence). Deletions cut 11 bases from V and 6 bases from J, with 14 bases between. The CDR3 covers 12 residues.

This chain connects TRBV29-1 to TRBJ2-6; either TRBD1 or TRBD2 may fit D (5 bases each). Germline V gene sequence: CDR1 SQVTM, CDR2 ANQGSEA. V lost 4 bases and J lost 0, with 10 bases in between. The CDR3 is made up of 15 amino acids. CDR3 coding DNA: TGCAGCGTTGGCGCAGGGAGCTCTGGGGCCAACGTCCTGACTTTC. Its protein is CSVGAGSSGANVLTF.

The chain recombines TRBV7-3 with TRBJ2-3; 11 nucleotides align to TRBD2. CDR1 is SGHTA and CDR2 is FQGTGA in the germline V gene. V was clipped by 5 bases and J by 6 bases; unmatched bases: 10. CDR3 length equals 16 residues. This CDR3 reads CASSQETSGIGDTQYF. As DNA, the CDR3 is TGTGCCAGCAGCCAGGAGACTAGCGGGATAGGGGATACGCAGTATTTT.

This clonotype has a count of ten or more. The chain combines TRBV14 with TRBJ2-4; 8 bases fit TRBD1. CDR3 length equals 19 residues. The V gene end was trimmed by 1 base and the J gene end by 0 bases; junction bases not matched to a gene: 11. CDR1 and CDR2 (germline): SGHDN, FVKESK. The CDR3 DNA is TGTGCCAGCAGCCAAGGGACAGGGCAGGACAGACTAGCCAAAAACATTCAGTACTTC. Protein product: CASSQGTGQDRLAKNIQYF.

Only one count was recorded for this clonotype. V gene TRBV29-1 combines with J gene TRBJ2-5, with 9 bases lining up with TRBD2. The CDR3 sequence is 13 residues long. Trimming cost V 7 bases and J 11 bases; bases outside gene matches: 14. Germline CDR1 SQVTM, CDR2 ANQGSEA. CDR3 protein: CSATLAGYNEQYF. The CDR3 DNA reads as TGCAGCGCGACCCTAGCGGGGTACAATGAGCAGTACTTC.

The sample holds a few counts of this clonotype. This chain joins TRBV29-1 and TRBJ2-7; 8 positions agree with TRBD1. The V gene end was trimmed by 3 bases and the J gene end by 2 bases; junction bases not matched to a gene: 6. This CDR3 spans 14 amino acids. The germline gives CDR1 SQVTM, CDR2 ANQGSEA. The DNA of the CDR3 is TGCAGCGTTGAGTTCGGGACAGGCACCTACGAGCAGTACTTC. It specifies CSVEFGTGTYEQYF.

This clonotype was seen at least ten times. This rearrangement joins TRBV7-2 to TRBJ2-5, with 7 bases that match TRBD2. The CDR3 has 15 amino acids. Losses at the gene ends were 5 bases for V and 2 bases for J; bases not matched to a gene: 8. Germline V lookup: CDR1 SGHTA, CDR2 FQGNSA. CDR3 coding DNA: TGTGCCAGCAGCCCGACTAGCCGGGGACAAGAGACCCAGTACTTC. This translates into CASSPTSRGQETQYF.

This rearrangement joins TRBV7-2 to TRBJ2-1, with 8 bases aligning to TRBD1. The J call is doubtful: the DNA matches TRBJ2-7 better. Germline-derived CDR1 and CDR2 are SGHTA and FQGNSA. The CDR3 length is 16 residues. The CDR3 loop reads CASSLSDRVGYNEQYF. The CDR3 DNA is TGTGCCAGCAGCTTATCGGACAGGGTGGGGTACAATGAGCAGTACTTC.

The chain joins TRBV7-2 to TRBJ2-5, with D hard to call. CDR1 is SGHTA, CDR2 FQGNSA, per germline. This CDR3 has 15 residues. Trimming took off 1 base at V and 11 bases at J, with 20 bases between the two ends. CDR3 residues: CASSLVRSPDNEQYF. As DNA, the CDR3 is TGTGCCAGCAGCTTAGTAAGGTCTCCAGACAATGAGCAGTACTTC.